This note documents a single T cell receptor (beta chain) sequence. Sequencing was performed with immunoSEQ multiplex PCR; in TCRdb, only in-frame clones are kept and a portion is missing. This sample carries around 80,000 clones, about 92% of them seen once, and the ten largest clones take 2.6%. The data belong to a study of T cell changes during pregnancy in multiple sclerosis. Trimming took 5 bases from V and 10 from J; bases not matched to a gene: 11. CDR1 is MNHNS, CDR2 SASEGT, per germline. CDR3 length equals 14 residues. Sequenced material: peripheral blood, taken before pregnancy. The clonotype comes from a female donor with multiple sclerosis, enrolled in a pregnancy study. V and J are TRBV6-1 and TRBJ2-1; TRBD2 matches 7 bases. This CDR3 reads CASSKAGVRSEQFF. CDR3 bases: TGTGCCAGCAGTAAGGCGGGAGTAAGATCGGAGCAGTTCTTC.